The rows below give T cell receptor beta chains drawn from one sample of a study of molecular identifiers for immune sequencing clone quantification. TCRdb ran MiXCR on the PCR reads and lists one entry per CDR3 protein. Of approximately 54,000 distinct CDR3 sequences listed, under 30% are singletons. Source material: naive CD8+ T cells from blood, with Jurkat cell RNA spiked in. These receptors all stem from a human donor in good health. Some libraries in this study had Jurkat cell RNA spiked in. Each CDR3 is given with its conserved first and last residue. D genes are given only for firm matches.

d_call	j_call	v_call	cdr3_aa
.	TRBJ2-7	TRBV7-8	CASSFRAYEQYF
.	TRBJ1-2	TRBV4-3	CASSQDTRGPAYGYTF
.	TRBJ2-7	TRBV3-1	CASSQDLGALEQYF
.	TRBJ1-2	TRBV4-1	CASSQDNGAGYGYTF
.	TRBJ2-2	TRBV5-6	CASSLAGNTGELFF
.	TRBJ1-2	TRBV11-2	CASSQTSYGYTF
TRBD2	TRBJ2-7	TRBV28	CASSLIAGPYEQYF
.	TRBJ2-1	TRBV28	CASSLWPANEQFF
.	TRBJ2-3	TRBV20-1	CSAPATDTQYF
.	TRBJ1-1	TRBV5-1	CASSLANWNTEAFF
.	TRBJ2-5	TRBV2	CASSRRAGPQETQYF
.	TRBJ1-2	TRBV14	CASNPGAGSYYGYTF
TRBD1	TRBJ1-1	TRBV20-1	CSARTGDTEAFF
.	TRBJ1-5	TRBV7-9	CASSLSFPRDQPQHF
.	TRBJ1-2	TRBV2	CASSGTGYPGYTF
.	TRBJ2-5	TRBV4-1	CASSQDPSGDQETQYF
.	TRBJ2-5	TRBV20-1	CSAPPPYPQETQYF
.	TRBJ2-3	TRBV24-1	CATSDFPPPGQGSTDTQYF
.	TRBJ2-7	TRBV7-9	CASSPIEASYEQYF
.	TRBJ2-5	TRBV25-1	CASSGETQYF
.	TRBJ2-6	TRBV7-9	CASSMGTYGANVLTF
TRBD2	TRBJ2-7	TRBV4-3	CASSQGGSSYEQYF
.	TRBJ2-3	TRBV6-6	CASSYGAGDTQYF
.	TRBJ1-1	TRBV5-5	CASSPQVNTEAFF
TRBD1	TRBJ2-5	TRBV20-1	CSARGPTGGAGQETQYF
.	TRBJ2-1	TRBV11-2	CASSLSSQASNEQFF
.	TRBJ2-5	TRBV18	CASSPEAGARGETQYF
.	TRBJ2-5	TRBV12-3/TRBV12-4	CASSGQRETQYF
.	TRBJ1-5	TRBV25-1	CASSESGVGQPQHF
.	TRBJ1-4	TRBV7-9	CASSFEGEKLFF
TRBD2	TRBJ2-7	TRBV29-1	CSAKLAGDLYEQYF